The present entry profiles one T cell receptor (beta chain) with its context. Its antigen is as yet unknown. It was tens of millions of PBMCs that unsorted samples used for genomic DNA. The V segment lost 2 bases and the J segment 4 bases; nucleotides outside the gene matches: 4. The CDR3 runs 15 residues. The germline CDR1 and CDR2 sequences are SGHVS and FQNEAQ. Input per replicate PCR of unsorted PBMC was about 300 ng DNA, corresponding to roughly 28,000 T cell genomes. As originally analysed: Junction-only sequences without quality scores were provided by ImmunoSEQ, so filtering was different. Some clones are missing from TCRdb's copy, which holds only in-frame ones; the method was immunoSEQ multiplex PCR. That table is the source of V, J and clone size, and D and trimming were worked out from the DNA. Here the sample spans about 460,000 clones, 75% to 80% being singletons. This sample is part of a study of shared clonotypes between healthy human individuals.

Overall study findings and caveats: Clonotype sharing among donors was thought likely to change with sequencing depth.

This TCR came from a woman between 35 and 50 years old in good health. Some clones in this sample may be carry-over from other donors' samples. This chain joins TRBV7-8 and TRBJ1-3; TRBD1 agrees at 8 bases. Sequenced sample: PBMCs. The CDR3 reads CASSLQGARGNTIYF. CDR3 nucleotides: TGTGCCAGCAGCTTACAGGGGGCGCGGGGAAACACCATATATTTT.